Reported below is one T cell receptor (beta chain). The antigen remains unidentified. Germline V gene data show CDR1 as SGDLS and CDR2 as YYNGEE. V was pared by 3 bases and J by 5 bases, with 12 bases between. The CDR3 runs to 15 residues. The data originate from a study of cytomegalovirus exposure and HLA in healthy donors. With 60 Vbeta and 13 Jbeta primers, the PCR was carried out. TCRdb's table, derived via immunoSEQ multiplex PCR, lists solely in-frame clones and lacks some. This sample has 110,000 to 150,000 clones, with about two thirds found just once. Regarding the study as a whole: A highly shared variant cluster was judged a likely technical artifact. Evidence from a later analysis indicated that most CMV-associated TCR beta chains looked HLA-restricted.

Sequencing was carried out using PBMCs. The sequence derives from a man in his forties in good health and CMV-seronegative. The V call is TRBV9, the J call TRBJ1-6; weak D call: TRBD1 (6 bases). As DNA, the CDR3 is TGTGCCAGCAGCGCTACAGGGATGGATAATTCACCCCTCCACTTT. Its translation is CASSATGMDNSPLHF.